The 22 T cell receptor beta chains reported below all come from one sample, sequenced in a study of CD8+ T cells in alopecia areata. RNA, once extracted, was reverse transcribed into cDNA for use as the sequencing template. The protocol was immunoSEQ multiplex PCR, while the TCRdb copy is restricted to in-frame clones and leaves out a portion. The sample has under 65,000 clones; 44% are singletons. The sample was NKG2D-low CD8+ T cells sorted from blood. The receptor source for this set is a human donor with alopecia areata.

The sample holds a few counts of this clone. The genes are TRBV29-1 and TRBJ2-7; D possibly corresponds to TRBD1 (5 bases). V was shortened by 5 bases and J by 6 bases, with 11 bases between the two germline ends. Germline CDR1 SQVTM, CDR2 ANQGSEA. CDR3 length: 11 amino acids. The CDR3 nucleotides read TGCAGCGTTATAGTAGGGGCCGAGCAGTACTTC. It is translated as CSVIVGAEQYF.

This clone was detected only a few times. The chain employs TRBV9 and TRBJ2-7; D might be TRBD1 or TRBD2, each matching 5 bases. Trimming took 2 bases from V and 7 from J, leaving 25 bases between them. The CDR3 contains 17 residues. The germline gives CDR1 SGDLS, CDR2 YYNGEE. The CDR3 spells CASSVSPGPHTNLEQYF. The CDR3 DNA follows: TGTGCCAGCAGCGTGAGCCCGGGACCCCATACCAATCTGGAGCAGTACTTC.

This clone was recorded a few times. The chain combines TRBV29-1 with TRBJ1-1; D ambiguous. The CDR3 covers 14 residues. The germline V and J ends were trimmed by 5 bases and 1 base, with 14 bases remaining between them. CDR1 SQVTM and CDR2 ANQGSEA come from the germline V gene. CDR3 bases: TGCAGCGTTTCGAGGAGAGTACAGAACACTGAAGCTTTCTTT. Protein sequence: CSVSRRVQNTEAFF. Variable domain in full (rest from reference TRBV29-1 and TRBJ1-1): SAVISQKPSRDICQRGTSLTIQCQVDSQVTMMFWYRQQPGQSLTLIATANQGSEATYESGFVIDKFPISRPNLTFSTLTVSNMSPEDSSIYLCSVSRRVQNTEAFFGQGTRLTVV.

The genes are TRBV11-2 and TRBJ2-7; 8 bases map to TRBD1. The CDR3 is made up of 14 amino acids. Germline CDR1 reads SGHAT; CDR2 reads FQNNGV. The V and J ends lost 5 bases and 3 bases, in that order; junction bases with no gene match: 6. CDR3 protein: CASSPRTGRYEQYF. CDR3 DNA sequence: TGTGCCAGCAGCCCGCGGACAGGGCGCTACGAGCAGTACTTC.

This sequence joins TRBV7-8 and TRBJ2-7; the D gene is possibly TRBD2 (6 bases). Germline CDR1 reads SGHVS; CDR2 reads FQNEAQ. V shed 3 bases and J shed 4 bases, with 19 bases lying between them. This CDR3 spans 16 amino acids. CDR3 loop: CASSLFEDPRGYEQYF. DNA for the CDR3: TGTGCCAGCAGCTTGTTCGAGGACCCGCGGGGTTACGAGCAGTACTTC.

This clone was seen only a few times. The rearrangement joins TRBV23-1 to TRBJ1-5, with TRBD1 identical over 7 bases. TRBV23-1 is an ORF, and what it does is uncertain. With 0 bases clipped from V and 2 bases from J, the junction kept 7 bases outside the gene matches. The CDR3 consists of 17 residues. CDR3 loop: CASSQSSGGLGNQPQHF. DNA for the CDR3: TGCGCCAGCAGTCAATCGTCAGGGGGGCTGGGCAATCAGCCCCAGCATTTT.

This clone appeared a few times. The chain has TRBV19 and TRBJ2-7; the D is unclear. V lost 5 bases to trimming and J lost 6 bases, with 11 bases between them. Per germline, CDR1 LNHDA and CDR2 SQIVND (reference sequence). There are 12 residues in the CDR3. The CDR3 bases are TGTGCCAGTAGTCCCCGACGGTCCGAGCAGTACTTC. Its translation: CASSPRRSEQYF. The full variable domain, in which reference TRBV19 and TRBJ2-7 provide the parts outside the CDR3, is DGGITQSPKYLFRKEGQNVTLSCEQNLNHDAMYWYRQDPGQGLRLIYYSQIVNDFQKGDIAEGYSVSREKKESFPLTVTSAQKNPTAFYLCASSPRRSEQYFGPGTRLTVT.

The V call is TRBV7-2, the J call TRBJ2-7; 14 nucleotides align to TRBD2. The CDR3 sequence is 16 residues long. Per germline, CDR1 SGHTA and CDR2 FQGNSA. Unmatched junction bases numbered 4, after V lost 1 base and J lost 5 bases. The CDR3 here is CASSLGGLAGAHEQYF. The DNA for the CDR3 is TGTGCCAGCAGCTTAGGGGGACTAGCGGGAGCACACGAGCAGTACTTC.

This clone occurred a few times. The J gene is TRBJ2-3, the V gene TRBV18; 8 bases line up with TRBD2. V dropped 2 bases and J dropped 3; count of bases not matched to a gene: 4. The CDR3 loop spans 15 amino acids. Germline V CDR1 and CDR2: KGHSH, LQKENI. The CDR3 DNA reads as TGTGCCAGCTCACCAACGGGAGGGCAGACAGATACGCAGTATTTT. Translating gives CASSPTGGQTDTQYF.

This clone was found a few times. This chain uses TRBV7-9 with TRBJ2-7; no firm D call. Trimming cost V 4 bases and J 0 bases, with 16 bases left between them. The CDR3 covers 16 residues. Germline V CDR1 and CDR2: SEHNR, FQNEAQ (reference sequence). The CDR3 DNA is TGTGCCAGCAGCTCCCCGATGACCCCGAGCTCCTACGAGCAGTACTTC. It translates to CASSSPMTPSSYEQYF.

This clone came up a few times. The chain couples TRBV21-1 to TRBJ2-5; TRBD2 is taken as the D call from the table, unchecked against the DNA. TRBV21-1 is a pseudogene segment. There are 15 residues in the CDR3. CDR3 bases: TGTGCCAGCAGCAAAATAAGGAGGCAGAAAGAGACCCAGTACTTC. The encoded protein is CASSKIRRQKETQYF.

This chain connects TRBV29-1 to TRBJ1-2; TRBD1 aligns across 10 bases. CDR3 length equals 15 residues. The germline gives CDR1 SQVTM, CDR2 ANQGSEA. The trim removed 0 bases at V and 8 bases at J, leaving 9 bases unmatched. CDR3 bases: TGCAGCGTTGAAGATGGGACAGGGGCCTGGAAAGGCTACACCTTC. It codes for CSVEDGTGAWKGYTF.

The chain recombines TRBV29-1 with TRBJ2-2, with 12 bases matching TRBD2. Trimming took 6 bases from V and 4 from J; bases not matched to a gene: 21. This CDR3 is 20 amino acids long. The germline CDR1 and CDR2 sequences are SQVTM and ANQGSEA. The CDR3 reads CSVKDRGRPRLAGATGELFF. CDR3 sequence (DNA): TGCAGCGTAAAAGACAGGGGGCGGCCAAGACTAGCGGGAGCCACCGGGGAGCTGTTTTTT.

This clone turned up a few times. The chain joins TRBV14 to TRBJ2-5; 9 bases are shared with TRBD1. Germline CDR1 reads SGHDN; CDR2 reads FVKESK. Unmatched junction bases numbered 4, after V lost 3 bases and J lost 2 bases. The CDR3 sequence is 15 residues long. The CDR3 reads CASSHPGQGQETQYF. As DNA, the CDR3 is TGTGCCAGCAGCCATCCGGGACAGGGTCAAGAGACCCAGTACTTC.

In its sample, this clone was seen a few times. This rearrangement joins TRBV25-1 to TRBJ2-7; D call uncertain. The CDR3 is 14 residues long. Germline CDR1 MGHDK, CDR2 SYGVNS. Trimming took 6 bases from V and 2 from J, leaving 14 bases between them. CDR3 protein: CASSSVLVTYEQYF. For the CDR3, the DNA is TGTGCCAGCAGCTCTGTGCTGGTTACCTACGAGCAGTACTTC.

The rearrangement links TRBV12-5 to TRBJ2-1, with 11 positions matching TRBD2. Germline CDR1 and CDR2: LGHNT and FRNRAP. V trimming: 2 bases; J trimming: 4 bases; junction bases outside the gene matches: 7. The CDR3 is made up of 17 amino acids. For the CDR3, the DNA is TGTGCTAGTGGTTTGCCCGCACTAGCGGGAGTTTACAATGAGCAGTTCTTC. Translated: CASGLPALAGVYNEQFF. Full variable domain (rest looked up from reference TRBV12-5 and TRBJ2-1): DARVTQTPRHKVTEMGQEVTMRCQPILGHNTVFWYRQTMMQGLELLAYFRNRAPLDDSGMPKDRFSAEMPDATLATLKIQPSEPRDSAVYFCASGLPALAGVYNEQFFGPGTRLTVL.

This chain connects TRBV29-1 to TRBJ1-3; no clear D. The CDR3 runs to 14 residues. V lost 0 bases to trimming and J lost 2 bases, with 8 bases between them. Germline lookup yields CDR1 SQVTM and CDR2 ANQGSEA. The CDR3 DNA is TGCAGCGTTGAAGATGGCAGGACTGGAAACACCATATATTTT. Amino acid sequence: CSVEDGRTGNTIYF.

This chain connects TRBV29-1 to TRBJ2-3; D may be TRBD2 (6 bases). V dropped 7 bases and J dropped 6 bases, with 23 bases sitting between them. CDR3 length: 15 amino acids. Germline-derived CDR1 and CDR2 are SQVTM and ANQGSEA. The CDR3 nucleotides are TGCAGCGACTGGGCCGCGGGGACCGGACGGGATACGCAGTATTTT. Translating it yields CSDWAAGTGRDTQYF.

The chain uses TRBV29-1 and TRBJ2-7, with a tentative D call TRBD1 (5 bases). CDR1 and CDR2 (germline): SQVTM, ANQGSEA. The CDR3 is 13 amino acids. V was shortened by 6 bases and J by 0 bases, with 12 bases between the two germline ends. CDR3 coding DNA: TGCAGCGTCCTTAGCAGGGCCTCCTACGAGCAGTACTTC. The encoded protein is CSVLSRASYEQYF.

This rearrangement joins TRBV30 to TRBJ1-1; D is undetermined. Germline V CDR1 and CDR2: GTSNPN, SVGIG (reference sequence). CDR3 length: 17 residues. V was cut by 0 bases and J by 4 bases, with 21 bases left in between. CDR3 DNA sequence: TGTGCCTGGAGTGTACCCCGGGTCCGCTCCTTGGGCACTGAAGCTTTCTTT. It is translated as CAWSVPRVRSLGTEAFF.

The rearrangement links TRBV29-1 to TRBJ2-1; TRBD2 matches at 8 bases. The CDR3 length is 14 residues. Per germline, CDR1 SQVTM and CDR2 ANQGSEA. J was trimmed by 3 bases and V by 5 bases; bases with no gene match: 6. CDR3 region: CSVSAGGHYNEQFF. CDR3 sequence (DNA): TGCAGCGTTTCTGCGGGGGGCCACTACAATGAGCAGTTCTTC.

The CDR3 DNA sequence: TGTGCCTGGAGGGCGAGGAATGAAAAACTGTTTTTT. Translating it yields CAWRARNEKLFF. J is TRBJ1-4 and V is TRBV30, with D uncertain. Germline V gene lookup returns CDR1 GTSNPN and CDR2 SVGIG (reference sequence). V lost 3 bases and J lost 5, with 7 bases in between. The CDR3 has 12 amino acids.